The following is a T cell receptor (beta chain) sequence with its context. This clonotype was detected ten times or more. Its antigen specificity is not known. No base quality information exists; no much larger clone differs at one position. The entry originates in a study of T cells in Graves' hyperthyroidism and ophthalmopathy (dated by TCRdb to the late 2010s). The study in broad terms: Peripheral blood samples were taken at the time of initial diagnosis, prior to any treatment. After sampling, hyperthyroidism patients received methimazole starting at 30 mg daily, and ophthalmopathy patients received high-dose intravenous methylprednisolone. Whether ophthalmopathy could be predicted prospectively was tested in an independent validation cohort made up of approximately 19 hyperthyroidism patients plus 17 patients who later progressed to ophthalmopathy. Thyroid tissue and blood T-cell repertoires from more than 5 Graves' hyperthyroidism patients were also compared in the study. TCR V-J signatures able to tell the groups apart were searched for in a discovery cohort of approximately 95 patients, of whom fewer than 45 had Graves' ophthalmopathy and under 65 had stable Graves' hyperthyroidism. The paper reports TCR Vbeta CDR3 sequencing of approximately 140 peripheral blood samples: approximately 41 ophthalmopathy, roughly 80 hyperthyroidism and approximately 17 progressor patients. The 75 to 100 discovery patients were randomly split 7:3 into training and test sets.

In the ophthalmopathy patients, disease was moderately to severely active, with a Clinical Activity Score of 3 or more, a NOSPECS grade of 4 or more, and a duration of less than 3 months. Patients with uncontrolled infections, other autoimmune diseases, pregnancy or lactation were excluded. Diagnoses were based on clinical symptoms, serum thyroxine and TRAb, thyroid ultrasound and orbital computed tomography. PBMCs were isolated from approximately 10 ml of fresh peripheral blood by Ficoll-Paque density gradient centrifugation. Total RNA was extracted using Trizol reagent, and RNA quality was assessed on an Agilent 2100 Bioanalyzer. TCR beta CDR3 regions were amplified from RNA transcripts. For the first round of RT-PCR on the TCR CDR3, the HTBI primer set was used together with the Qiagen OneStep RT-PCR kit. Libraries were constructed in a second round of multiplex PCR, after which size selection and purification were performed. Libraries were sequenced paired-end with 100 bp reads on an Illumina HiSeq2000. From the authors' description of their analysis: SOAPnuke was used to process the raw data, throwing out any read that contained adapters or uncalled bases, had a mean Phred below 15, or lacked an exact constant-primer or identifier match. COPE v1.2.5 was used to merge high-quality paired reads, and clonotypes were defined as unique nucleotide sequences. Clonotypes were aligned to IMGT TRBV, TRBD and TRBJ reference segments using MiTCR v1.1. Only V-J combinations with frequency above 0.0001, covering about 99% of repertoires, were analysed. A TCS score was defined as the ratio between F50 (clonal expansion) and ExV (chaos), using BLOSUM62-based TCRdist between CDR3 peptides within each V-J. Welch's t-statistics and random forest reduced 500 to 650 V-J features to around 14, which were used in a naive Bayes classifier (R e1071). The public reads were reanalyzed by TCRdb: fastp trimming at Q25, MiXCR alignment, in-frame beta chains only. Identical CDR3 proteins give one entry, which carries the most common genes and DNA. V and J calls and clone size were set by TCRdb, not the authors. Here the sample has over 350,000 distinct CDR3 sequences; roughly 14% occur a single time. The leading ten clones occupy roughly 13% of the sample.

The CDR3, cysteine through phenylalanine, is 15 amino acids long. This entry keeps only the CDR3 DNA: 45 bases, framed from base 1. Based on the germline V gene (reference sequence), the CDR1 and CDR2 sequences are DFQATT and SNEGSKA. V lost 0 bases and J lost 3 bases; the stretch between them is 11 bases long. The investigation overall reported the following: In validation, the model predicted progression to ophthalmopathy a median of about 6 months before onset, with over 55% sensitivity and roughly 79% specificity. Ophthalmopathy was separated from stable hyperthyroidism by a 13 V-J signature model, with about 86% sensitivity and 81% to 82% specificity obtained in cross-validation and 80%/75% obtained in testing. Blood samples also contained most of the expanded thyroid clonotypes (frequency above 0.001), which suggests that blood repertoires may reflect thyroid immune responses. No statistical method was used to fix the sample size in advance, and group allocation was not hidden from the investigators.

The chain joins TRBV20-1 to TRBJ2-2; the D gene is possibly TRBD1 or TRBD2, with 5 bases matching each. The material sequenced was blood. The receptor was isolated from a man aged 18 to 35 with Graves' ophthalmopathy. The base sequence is TGCAGTGCTAGAGATTCGGGGCTCGACACCGGGGAGCTGTTTTTT. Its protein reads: CSARDSGLDTGELFF.